The next 5 T cell receptor beta chains were all read from a single sample in a study of blood T cell repertoires in COVID-19. The assay was immunoSEQ multiplex PCR, and TCRdb's table has in-frame clones only and misses some. The sample lists some 170,000 clones, about 80% occurring once. The sequenced material came from peripheral blood. All receptors come from a woman in her 50s with active or convalescent COVID-19.

The chain has TRBV30 and TRBJ1-6; D ambiguous. Germline CDR1 is GTSNPN and CDR2 is SVGIG (reference sequence). V was cut by 3 bases and J by 6 bases, with 9 bases left in between. The CDR3 totals 13 residues. CDR3 residues: CAWRVESNSPLHF. CDR3 nucleotide sequence: TGTGCCTGGAGGGTTGAGAGTAATTCACCCCTCCACTTT.

The J gene is TRBJ1-5, the V gene TRBV1; the listed D gene, TRBD1, was not tested against the DNA. TRBV1 is assigned pseudogene status. This CDR3 contains 15 residues. The CDR3 region is CTSTLIDRGNQPQHF. The CDR3 nucleotides read TGCACCAGCACGCTGATAGACAGGGGCAATCAGCCCCAGCATTTT.

This clone has a single count. The chain uses TRBV10-3 and TRBJ2-2, with 9 nucleotides matching TRBD2. CDR3 size: 13 residues. The V gene's germline CDR1 is ENHRY and CDR2 SYGVKD. The CDR3 loop is CACGGANTGELFF. DNA of the CDR3: TGTGCTTGCGGGGGGGCGAACACCGGGGAGCTGTTTTTT.

CDR3 residues: CASSIVALRGYGYTF. The CDR3 region has the DNA TGTGCCAGTAGTATTGTCGCCCTCCGGGGCTATGGCTACACCTTC. This rearrangement joins TRBV19 to TRBJ1-2; D is unresolved. V was pared by 3 bases and J by 4 bases, with 15 bases between. Germline loops: CDR1 LNHDA, CDR2 SQIVND (reference sequence). CDR3 length: 15 amino acids.

V is TRBV11-2 and J is TRBJ2-6; 8 positions match TRBD1. Germline V CDR1 and CDR2: SGHAT, FQNNGV. Germline trimming cut 4 bases from V and 2 bases from J; bases unmatched to any gene: 7. The CDR3 consists of 17 residues. The CDR3 nucleotides read TGTGCCAGCAGCTACCTAATGACAGGGGCTGGGGCCAACGTCCTGACTTTC. The encoded protein is CASSYLMTGAGANVLTF.